One and the same sample provided the 7 T cell receptor beta chains below, sequenced in a study of blood T cell repertoires in COVID-19. Some clones are missing from TCRdb's copy, which holds only in-frame ones; the method was immunoSEQ multiplex PCR. The repertoire has about 120,000 clones, about four fifths of them found once; the top ten carry approximately 2.4%. The material sequenced was peripheral blood. These TCRs come from a man aged 65-85 years with acute or convalescent COVID-19.

V usage is TRBV19 and J usage is TRBJ1-1, with a tentative D call TRBD1 (6 bases). The CDR3 runs 14 residues. The V end was cut by 3 bases, the J end by 4 bases, with 12 bases between. Germline V gene data show CDR1 as LNHDA and CDR2 as SQIVND (reference sequence). As DNA, the CDR3 is TGTGCCAGTAGTATTGGCACAGGGCTCACTGAAGCTTTCTTT. Protein product: CASSIGTGLTEAFF.

The chain joins TRBV29-1 to TRBJ2-4, with TRBD1 matching over 10 bases. Trimming at V came to 7 bases and at J to 6 bases, leaving 3 bases not matched to a gene. This CDR3 is built from 12 residues. CDR1 and CDR2 from the germline V gene are SQVTM and ANQGSEA. CDR3 sequence: CSARTGGNIQYF. The CDR3 DNA sequence: TGCAGCGCGAGGACAGGGGGAAACATTCAGTACTTC.

J is TRBJ2-7 and V is TRBV5-1, with TRBD1 matching 8 bases. Trimming cost V 6 bases and J 4 bases; bases outside gene matches: 12. The CDR3 sequence is 15 residues long. CDR1 is SGHRS, CDR2 YFSETQ, per germline. The CDR3 DNA follows: TGCGCCAGCAACCCACTGACAGGGGCTAAGTACGAGCAGTACTTC. It encodes CASNPLTGAKYEQYF.

The chain couples TRBV19 to TRBJ2-4; the match to TRBD1 covers 7 bases. Germline-derived CDR1 and CDR2 are LNHDA and SQIVND (reference sequence). Trimming at V came to 1 base and at J to 1 base, leaving 10 bases not matched to a gene. The CDR3 covers 18 residues. The CDR3 loop is CASSIGYRGLLAKNIQYF. As DNA, the CDR3 is TGTGCCAGTAGTATAGGCTACAGGGGTTTGTTGGCCAAAAACATTCAGTACTTC.

V gene TRBV5-8 combines with J gene TRBJ2-1; perhaps TRBD2 as D (5 bases). Trimming pared 0 bases from V and 8 bases from J, leaving 6 bases between. In germline, CDR1 is SGHTS, CDR2 YDEGEE. There are 12 residues in the CDR3. CDR3 sequence (DNA): TGTGCCAGCAGCTTGGCCGGGGATGAGCAGTTCTTC. As protein: CASSLAGDEQFF.

A few counts support this clone. The chain is built from TRBV7-3 and TRBJ2-2, with unresolved D. CDR1 and CDR2 from the germline V gene are SGHTA and FQGTGA. The CDR3 totals 18 residues. V was trimmed by 1 base and J by 2 bases, leaving 17 bases between them. In DNA form, the CDR3 reads TGTGCCAGCAGCTTAAATGTGGTACGGAGCCCAAACACCGGGGAGCTGTTTTTT. This gives the protein CASSLNVVRSPNTGELFF.

V gene TRBV7-3 combines with J gene TRBJ2-1, with 7 bases that match TRBD1. Germline V gene sequence: CDR1 SGHTA, CDR2 FQGTGA. The CDR3 totals 14 residues. V shed 4 bases, J shed 4 bases, and the junction held 4 bases outside the gene matches. The DNA for the CDR3 is TGTGCCAGCAGCTCGGGACAGCCTTACAATGAGCAGTTCTTC. Amino acid sequence: CASSSGQPYNEQFF.